These T cell receptor beta chains were read from a single sample in a study of beta chain features in type 1 diabetes. Method: immunoSEQ multiplex PCR; TCRdb's copy keeps in-frame clones and lacks some. The sample yields roughly 250,000 clones, 68% seen once. Sequencing was done on a sample of naive CD4+ T cells from blood. The receptor set was obtained from a man between 25 and 39 years old in good health. CDR3s include the opening cysteine and the closing phenylalanine or tryptophan. The D gene is left open where the match is weak. Clone size is shown for a subset of rows, as once, few, many or a class of expanded clone.

D,J,V,size,DNA,CDR3
NA,TRBJ2-1,TRBV7-2,NA,TGTGCCAGCAGCTTAGTACGGGGCTCCTACAATGAGCAGTTCTTC,CASSLVRGSYNEQFF
NA,TRBJ1-4,TRBV2,NA,TGTGCCAGCAGTGAGGCGGCCCGGGAAAAACTGTTTTTT,CASSEAAREKLFF
NA,TRBJ2-1,TRBV28,once,TGTGCCAGCAGTTCCTCTCGCGGGATTTCGTTCTTC,CASSSSRGISFF
TRBD2,TRBJ2-7,TRBV7-2,NA,TGTGCCAGCAGCCCTAGGGCGGGAGCCCCCGAGCAGTACTTC,CASSPRAGAPEQYF
TRBD2,TRBJ2-5,TRBV10-3,NA,TGTGCCACCATACCGGGACTAGCGACTGAGACCCAGTACTTC,CATIPGLATETQYF
NA,TRBJ2-1,TRBV12-5,NA,TGTGCTAGTGGTTTGGTACTTCCGGACAATGAGCAGTTCTTC,CASGLVLPDNEQFF
TRBD2,TRBJ2-1,TRBV5-4,NA,TGTGCCAGCAGCTTAGCGGGAGGGATGGGGAATGAGCAGTTCTTC,CASSLAGGMGNEQFF
NA,TRBJ2-5,TRBV5-4,NA,TGTGCCAGCAGCTCACAGAAAGAGACCCAGTACTTC,CASSSQKETQYF
NA,TRBJ2-3,TRBV30,NA,TGTGCCTGGAGTGGTGCGGATACGCAGTATTTT,CAWSGADTQYF
TRBD2,TRBJ2-3,TRBV5-1,NA,TGCGCCAGCAGCCCAGGGACTAGCGGCACAGATACGCAGTATTTT,CASSPGTSGTDTQYF
TRBD1,TRBJ2-1,TRBV9,NA,TGTGCCAGCAGCGTAGCTTTGGGACAGGGTAAGGATGAGCAGTTCTTC,CASSVALGQGKDEQFF
NA,TRBJ2-7,TRBV5-4,NA,TGTGCCAGCAGCTCCCTCGGGGTTACCTACGAGCAGTACTTC,CASSSLGVTYEQYF
NA,TRBJ2-7,TRBV6-5,NA,TGTGCCAGCAGCCGCACCGACCGCGGCGGCTACGAGCAGTACTTC,CASSRTDRGGYEQYF
NA,TRBJ1-1,TRBV30,NA,TGTGCCTGGAGTTCGCGCCGGGGGACTGAAGCTTTCTTT,CAWSSRRGTEAFF
NA,TRBJ1-1,TRBV14,NA,TGTGCCAGCAGCCAAGATCAGGGAATTGCTGAAGCTTTCTTT,CASSQDQGIAEAFF
NA,TRBJ1-4,TRBV7-8,NA,TGTGCCAGCAGCTTATGGCCCGGCGGTGCAACTAATGAAAAACTGTTTTTT,CASSLWPGGATNEKLFF
TRBD2,TRBJ2-7,TRBV10-2,once,TGCGCCAGCAGTGAGCTGTTCACAGCGACTAGCGGCTACGAGCAGTACTTC,CASSELFTATSGYEQYF
NA,TRBJ2-5,TRBV30,few,TGTGCCTGGAAGGGCGTAGGGCGCGAGACCCAGTACTTC,CAWKGVGRETQYF
TRBD2,TRBJ2-7,TRBV29-1,NA,TGCAGCGTTGGACTAGCGGGAGGTGACTACGAGCAGTACTTC,CSVGLAGGDYEQYF
NA,TRBJ2-1,TRBV23-1,NA,TGCGCCAGCAGTCAATGGTACAATTTTTACAATGAGCAGTTCTTC,CASSQWYNFYNEQFF
NA,TRBJ2-5,TRBV5-6,NA,TGTGCCAGCAGCTTACAAGAGACCCAGTACTTC,CASSLQETQYF
NA,TRBJ2-3,TRBV29-1,NA,TGCAGCGTGCCTGGACTTAGCACAGATACGCAGTATTTT,CSVPGLSTDTQYF
TRBD1,TRBJ1-2,TRBV25-1,once,TGTGCCAGCAGTGCTTCCGGGACAGGGGATTATGGCTACACCTTC,CASSASGTGDYGYTF
TRBD2,TRBJ2-5,TRBV18,once,TGTGCCAGCTCACCGGGCACTAGCGGACAAGAGACCCAGTACTTC,CASSPGTSGQETQYF
NA,TRBJ2-1,TRBV30,NA,TGTGCCTGGAGAATAAGCTCCTACAATGAGCAGTTCTTC,CAWRISSYNEQFF